These 29 T cell receptor beta chains originate from one sample sequenced in a study of T cells after yellow fever vaccination. MiXCR was run by TCRdb on the 5' RACE reads, yielding one entry per CDR3 protein. There are 300,000 or so distinct CDR3 sequences in the sample; 13% occur only once, and around 0.49% lies in the top ten. Here the sequenced sample was CD4+ T cells sorted from PBMCs, taken 45 days after the yellow fever booster vaccination. The receptors come from a man under 40 who received the YFV17D yellow fever vaccine.

The chain recombines TRBV4-3 with TRBJ2-7; 10 nucleotides match TRBD2. The CDR3 consists of 15 residues. Germline V gene data show CDR1 as LGHNA and CDR2 as YSLEER. The J segment lost 6 bases and the V segment lost 0 bases, leaving 5 bases of the junction unmatched. The CDR3 DNA is TGCGCCAGCAGCCAAGACAGCGGGAGGGCCATCGAGCAGTACTTC. It codes for CASSQDSGRAIEQYF.

In this sample, this clonotype turned up a few times. In nucleotides, the CDR3 is TGCAGTGCTAGAGAGAGGACTAGCGGGACCAATGAGCAGTTCTTC. This translates into CSARERTSGTNEQFF. The chain carries TRBV20-1 and TRBJ2-1; 12 positions match TRBD2. In germline, CDR1 is DFQATT, CDR2 SNEGSKA (reference sequence). Trimming at V came to 0 bases and at J to 6 bases, leaving 3 bases not matched to a gene. This CDR3 is 15 amino acids long.

This clonotype was recorded a few times. V gene TRBV20-1 combines with J gene TRBJ2-3, with a weak D call TRBD2 (5 bases). V lost 2 bases and J 4 bases, leaving 10 bases between the germline ends. Germline CDR1 reads DFQATT; CDR2 reads SNEGSKA (reference sequence). The CDR3 spans 13 residues. This chain's CDR3 is CSARHGNSDTQYF. DNA of the CDR3: TGCAGTGCTAGACACGGGAACTCAGATACGCAGTATTTT.

This sequence joins TRBV5-1 and TRBJ2-7; D is ambiguous. Trimming shortened V by 1 base and J by 0 bases, and 8 bases separated the two germline ends. Germline V lookup: CDR1 SGHRS, CDR2 YFSETQ. The CDR3 is 14 amino acids. CDR3 region: CASSLLPDSYEQYF. CDR3 DNA sequence: TGCGCCAGCAGCTTGCTCCCCGACTCCTACGAGCAGTACTTC.

This chain joins TRBV4-3 and TRBJ1-1, with D uncertain. Germline lookup yields CDR1 LGHNA and CDR2 YSLEER. CDR3 length: 13 residues. V lost 0 bases and J lost 5, with 7 bases in between. The CDR3 protein is CASSQDRWTEAFF. The CDR3 DNA follows: TGCGCCAGCAGCCAAGACCGGTGGACTGAAGCTTTCTTT.

This clonotype turned up a few times. The CDR3 protein is CASSSSGSYTGELFF. DNA of the CDR3: TGTGCCAGCAGCTCTAGCGGGAGCTACACCGGGGAGCTGTTTTTT. This chain links TRBV7-6 with TRBJ2-2; TRBD2 aligns across 10 bases. This CDR3 is 15 amino acids long. Germline lookup yields CDR1 SGHVS and CDR2 FNYEAQ. Unmatched junction bases numbered 2, after V lost 4 bases and J lost 3 bases.

V is TRBV10-3 and J is TRBJ2-7; 7 nucleotides match TRBD1. The junction had 7 bases not matched to a gene; V was cut back by 8 bases and J by 0 bases. Germline CDR1 reads ENHRY; CDR2 reads SYGVKD. The CDR3 consists of 14 residues. The DNA for the CDR3 is TGTGCCATCCGAGCCGGACAGGCCTCCTACGAGCAGTACTTC. Translation: CAIRAGQASYEQYF.

This clonotype was observed a few times. The CDR3 here is CSARDRRRTGELFF. The CDR3 DNA reads TGCAGTGCTAGAGATCGGCGGCGGACCGGGGAGCTGTTTTTT. The chain carries TRBV20-1 and TRBJ2-2; D not resolved. Between the trimmed V and J ends, which lost 0 bases and 5 bases, there was a span of 10 bases. Germline V lookup: CDR1 DFQATT, CDR2 SNEGSKA (reference sequence). This CDR3 is built from 14 residues.

In its sample, this clonotype was seen a few times. The CDR3 nucleotides are TGTGCCACCAGCTGGAGCTTGGGGGAGCAGTACTTC. Translated: CATSWSLGEQYF. The V gene is TRBV15, the J gene TRBJ2-7; D not certain. This CDR3 is built from 12 residues. V was clipped by 5 bases and J by 7 bases, with 12 bases between them. Germline loops: CDR1 LNHNV, CDR2 YYDKDF (reference sequence).

CDR3: CASSSSPLNIQYF. The CDR3 bases are TGCGCCAGCAGCTCGAGCCCCTTGAACATTCAGTACTTC. V gene TRBV5-1 combines with J gene TRBJ2-4; D uncertain. Deletions cut 3 bases from V and 7 bases from J, with 11 bases between. The germline CDR1 and CDR2 sequences are SGHRS and YFSETQ. The CDR3 has 13 amino acids.

V usage is TRBV28 and J usage is TRBJ2-2; D might be TRBD1 (5 bases). V dropped 7 bases and J dropped 5 bases, with 17 bases sitting between them. The CDR3 extends over 15 amino acids. Germline-derived CDR1 and CDR2 are MDHEN and SYDVKM. CDR3 residues: CASTLGLWQTGELFF. CDR3 DNA: TGTGCCAGCACTTTGGGGCTGTGGCAGACCGGGGAGCTGTTTTTT.

Many counts were recorded for this clonotype. This chain connects TRBV12-3 or TRBV12-4 to TRBJ1-1; no firm D call. The CDR3 extends over 12 amino acids. V lost 1 base and J 6 bases, leaving 6 bases between the germline ends. The CDR3 sequence: CASSLGHPEAFF. The DNA of the CDR3 is TGTGCCAGCAGTTTAGGGCACCCTGAAGCTTTCTTT.

On this clonotype: A read error may be the cause here, since a much bigger clone is one base away. The genes are TRBV5-7 and TRBJ2-1; 12 nucleotides line up with TRBD2. TRBV5-7 is assigned to the ORF class and has an uncertain function. The CDR3 has 16 residues. Here the CDR3 reads CVSSYGLAGPYNEQFF. CDR3 DNA: TGTGTCAGCAGCTATGGACTAGCGGGACCCTACAATGAGCAGTTCTTC.

This clonotype was seen at least ten times. The CDR3: CSASRAGKETQYF. CDR3 in DNA: TGCAGTGCTAGCCGAGCGGGGAAAGAGACCCAGTACTTC. The rearrangement uses TRBV20-1 and TRBJ2-5; 7 bases align to TRBD2. In germline, CDR1 is DFQATT, CDR2 SNEGSKA (reference sequence). The CDR3 covers 13 residues. V trimming: 3 bases; J trimming: 3 bases; junction bases outside the gene matches: 4.

The chain uses TRBV6-1 and TRBJ2-7; D tentatively fits TRBD1 or TRBD2 (6 bases each). The germline CDR1 and CDR2 sequences are MNHNS and SASEGT. The CDR3 spans 13 residues. Trimming shortened V by 9 bases and J by 0 bases, and 12 bases separated the two germline ends. The chain's CDR3 is CASARGGSYEQYF. CDR3 nucleotide sequence: TGTGCCAGTGCCAGGGGAGGCTCCTACGAGCAGTACTTC.

This clonotype showed up just a few times. The J gene is TRBJ2-5, the V gene TRBV7-2; 9 nucleotides align to TRBD2. V was clipped by 1 base and J by 2 bases; unmatched bases: 5. The CDR3 is 16 amino acids. Per germline, CDR1 SGHTA and CDR2 FQGNSA. The CDR3 region is CASSLVGLAGQETQYF. DNA of the CDR3: TGTGCCAGCAGCTTAGTAGGCCTAGCGGGGCAAGAGACCCAGTACTTC.

V and J are TRBV12-5 and TRBJ2-7; the D call may be TRBD1 or TRBD2 (6 bases each). Germline values: CDR1 LGHNT, CDR2 FRNRAP. Trimming cost V 1 base and J 2 bases, with 9 bases left between them. The CDR3 sequence is 14 residues long. Written as DNA, the CDR3 is TGTGCTAGTGGTTTGGGAGGGGGGACCTACGAGCAGTACTTC. As protein: CASGLGGGTYEQYF. Combining the CDR3 with reference TRBV12-5 and TRBJ2-7 gives the whole variable domain DARVTQTPRHKVTEMGQEVTMRCQPILGHNTVFWYRQTMMQGLELLAYFRNRAPLDDSGMPKDRFSAEMPDATLATLKIQPSEPRDSAVYFCASGLGGGTYEQYFGPGTRLTVT.

The chain joins TRBV7-2 to TRBJ1-4, with a weak D call TRBD1 (5 bases). Trimming cost V 1 base and J 9 bases, with 15 bases left between them. The germline gives CDR1 SGHTA, CDR2 FQGNSA. The CDR3 has 15 amino acids. The CDR3 sequence is CASSLGPRGTQKLFF. Here the CDR3 DNA reads TGTGCCAGCAGCTTAGGCCCCCGCGGGACCCAAAAACTGTTTTTT.

The chain recombines TRBV27 with TRBJ1-5; D is unclear. The length of the CDR3 is 16 residues. V lost 0 bases and J lost 0, with 9 bases in between. Germline V gene data show CDR1 as MNHEY and CDR2 as SMNVEV (reference sequence). CDR3 sequence reads: CASSLSWGISNQPQHF. The CDR3 region has the DNA TGTGCCAGCAGTTTATCTTGGGGAATTAGCAATCAGCCCCAGCATTTT.

V and J are TRBV5-1 and TRBJ2-1, with D possibly being TRBD1 (6 bases). The V gene lost 4 bases and the J gene lost 4 bases, with 9 bases spanning the gap. The CDR3 has 13 residues. Per germline, CDR1 SGHRS and CDR2 YFSETQ. CDR3 region: CASSVQGYNEQFF. In DNA form, the CDR3 reads TGCGCCAGCAGCGTACAGGGTTACAATGAGCAGTTCTTC.

In its sample, this clonotype was seen a few times. The V call is TRBV11-2, the J call TRBJ2-2; TRBD1 agrees at 9 bases. The CDR3 consists of 14 residues. V lost 8 bases to trimming and J lost 3 bases; unmatched junction nucleotides: 4. In germline, CDR1 is SGHAT, CDR2 FQNNGV. CDR3 nucleotide sequence: TGTGCCAGCCTTGGGGACAGGGACACCGGGGAGCTGTTTTTT. It encodes CASLGDRDTGELFF.

This clonotype occurred a few times. The gene calls are TRBV28 and TRBJ2-7, with a weak D call TRBD1 (7 bases). CDR1 is MDHEN, CDR2 SYDVKM, per germline. This CDR3 is built from 16 residues. Trimming removed 9 bases from V and 0 bases from J, with 21 bases in between. CDR3 DNA: TGTGCCAGTAATGGAGGGACAGACCACGACTCCTACGAGCAGTACTTC. It translates to CASNGGTDHDSYEQYF.

The J gene is TRBJ1-5, the V gene TRBV9; D not resolved. Germline CDR1 and CDR2: SGDLS and YYNGEE. Trimming pared 2 bases from V and 5 bases from J, leaving 8 bases between. CDR3 length: 13 residues. CDR3 sequence (DNA): TGTGCCAGCAGCGTGTCAGCGGATCAGCCCCAGCATTTT. Translating it yields CASSVSADQPQHF. The entire variable domain, with the rest obtained from reference TRBV9 and TRBJ1-5, is as follows: DSGVTQTPKHLITATGQRVTLRCSPRSGDLSVYWYQQSLDQGLQFLIQYYNGEERAKGNILERFSAQQFPDLHSELNLSSLELGDSALYFCASSVSADQPQHFGDGTRLSIL.

The sample holds a few counts of this clonotype. This chain connects TRBV25-1 to TRBJ2-2; D unresolved. The CDR3 is 14 amino acids. Germline CDR1 and CDR2: MGHDK and SYGVNS. V gave up 6 bases and J gave up 1 base, with 9 bases separating them. The CDR3 here is CASRVRENTGELFF. CDR3 DNA sequence: TGTGCCAGCAGGGTCAGAGAGAACACCGGGGAGCTGTTTTTT.

The chain is built from TRBV6-1 and TRBJ2-5, with TRBD1 as a possible D gene (6 bases). Trimming stripped 5 bases from V and 2 bases from J, with 12 bases between. Germline V gives CDR1 MNHNS, CDR2 SASEGT. The CDR3 loop spans 14 amino acids. This chain's CDR3 is CASSPGHQQETQYF. The CDR3 bases are TGTGCCAGCAGTCCGGGACACCAACAAGAGACCCAGTACTTC.

There are many counts of this clonotype. The chain links TRBV5-1 to TRBJ2-1; TRBD2 matches at 9 bases. Trimming took 0 bases from V and 6 from J; bases not matched to a gene: 4. CDR1 is SGHRS, CDR2 YFSETQ, per germline. The CDR3 is 15 amino acids. CDR3 coding DNA: TGCGCCAGCAGCTTGGATCCGGGACTAGCCAATGAGCAGTTCTTC. Encoded protein: CASSLDPGLANEQFF.

This clonotype was counted at least ten times. The genes are TRBV7-2 and TRBJ2-7; D is undetermined. Germline CDR1 reads SGHTA; CDR2 reads FQGNSA. This CDR3 spans 17 amino acids. The germline V and J ends were trimmed by 5 bases and 2 bases, with 22 bases remaining between them. The CDR3 sequence: CASSPQWVGNGPYEQYF. The DNA for the CDR3 is TGTGCCAGCAGCCCCCAGTGGGTGGGCAATGGGCCCTACGAGCAGTACTTC.

This CDR3 is CASSLGHSTNTGELFF. The CDR3 region has the DNA TGTGCCAGCAGCTTAGGTCACTCTACGAACACCGGGGAGCTGTTTTTT. The V and J genes are TRBV11-3 and TRBJ2-2; D remains ambiguous. Germline CDR1 and CDR2: SGHNT and YENEEA. The CDR3 spans 16 residues. V was pared by 1 base and J by 0 bases, with 9 bases between. The complete variable domain, with remaining parts taken from reference TRBV11-3 and TRBJ2-2, reads EAGVVQSPRYKIIEKKQPVAFWCNPISGHNTLYWYLQNLGQGPELLIRYENEEAVDDSQLPKDRFSAERLKGVDSTLKIQPAELGDSAVYLCASSLGHSTNTGELFFGEGSRLTVL.

V usage is TRBV6-5 and J usage is TRBJ1-3; D call uncertain. Germline CDR1 reads MNHEY; CDR2 reads SVGAGI. The germline V and J ends were trimmed by 0 bases and 1 base, with 10 bases remaining between them. This CDR3 is built from 16 residues. The DNA for the CDR3 is TGTGCCAGCAGTTACTCCGACGTGGGTTCTGGAAACACCATATATTTT. Amino acids: CASSYSDVGSGNTIYF.